This T cell receptor (beta chain) originates from a study of blood T cell repertoires in COVID-19. Study at large: The study drew acute and convalescent COVID-19 samples from the United States, Italy and Spain. T cells, B-cell-depleted T cells, or PBMCs provided the cDNA or gDNA that served as material.

The CDR3 is made up of 14 amino acids. The V gene's germline CDR1 is LNHDA and CDR2 SQIVND (reference sequence). Trimming took 5 bases from V and 0 from J, leaving 8 bases between them. Original handling: Amplifying reference gene primers gave estimates of nucleated cell counts. Data came from immunoSEQ multiplex PCR; TCRdb stores just in-frame clones and leaves some out. V and J calls and clone size are given by that table; D and trimming were obtained from the DNA. The repertoire consists of around 64,000 clones, with 70% to 85% occurring once and the leading ten covering about 3%. The receptor was derived from a man in his sixties with acute or convalescent COVID-19. The chain joins TRBV19 to TRBJ1-3; D gene ambiguous. The sequenced sample was peripheral blood. The CDR3 spells CASSELVSGNTIYF. In DNA form, the CDR3 reads TGTGCCAGTAGTGAACTCGTCTCTGGAAACACCATATATTTT.